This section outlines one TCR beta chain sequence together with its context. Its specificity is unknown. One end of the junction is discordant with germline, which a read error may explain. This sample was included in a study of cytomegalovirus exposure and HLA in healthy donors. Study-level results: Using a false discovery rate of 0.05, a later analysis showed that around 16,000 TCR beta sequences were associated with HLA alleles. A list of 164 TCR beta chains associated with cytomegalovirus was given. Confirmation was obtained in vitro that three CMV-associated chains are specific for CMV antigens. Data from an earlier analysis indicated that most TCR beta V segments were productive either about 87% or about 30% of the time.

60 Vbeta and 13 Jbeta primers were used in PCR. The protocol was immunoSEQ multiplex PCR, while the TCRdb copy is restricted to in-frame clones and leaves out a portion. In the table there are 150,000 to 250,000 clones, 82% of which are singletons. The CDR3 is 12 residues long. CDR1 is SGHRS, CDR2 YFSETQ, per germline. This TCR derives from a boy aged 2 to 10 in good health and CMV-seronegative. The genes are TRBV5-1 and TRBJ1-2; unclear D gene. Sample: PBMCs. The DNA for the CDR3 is TGCGCCACCAGCCCGGCAGGTGTCGGCTACACCTTC. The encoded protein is CATSPAGVGYTF.